Each of the 21 T cell receptor beta chains below was sequenced from the same sample in a study of cytomegalovirus exposure and HLA in healthy donors. In the PCR, 60 Vbeta and 13 Jbeta primers were used. The data were produced by immunoSEQ multiplex PCR, yet TCRdb's version contains in-frame clones alone and is incomplete. The data contain around 100,000 clones, around four fifths of them singletons. The sample taken for sequencing was PBMCs. These receptors were taken from a female donor in good health and CMV-seropositive.

The gene calls are TRBV5-1 and TRBJ2-5; 15 bases line up with TRBD2. This CDR3 region has 17 residues. Germline loops: CDR1 SGHRS, CDR2 YFSETQ. V gave up 4 bases and J gave up 2 bases; unmatched junction bases: 6. The CDR3 spells CASSPGLAGGLQETQYF. CDR3 DNA sequence: TGCGCCAGCAGCCCGGGACTAGCGGGAGGCCTACAAGAGACCCAGTACTTC.

V usage is TRBV7-6 and J usage is TRBJ2-3; 7 bases are shared with TRBD1. Germline V lookup: CDR1 SGHVS, CDR2 FNYEAQ. V trimming: 2 bases; J trimming: 1 base; junction bases outside the gene matches: 15. This CDR3 contains 19 residues. CDR3 DNA sequence: TGTGCCAGCAGCTTATTCTTACCCTCCGACAGGGACCGCACAGATACGCAGTATTTT. This encodes CASSLFLPSDRDRTDTQYF. Based on the CDR3 plus reference TRBV7-6 and TRBJ2-3, the full variable domain is GAGVSQSPRYKVTKRGQDVALRCDPISGHVSLYWYRQALGQGPEFLTYFNYEAQQDKSGLPNDRFSAERPEGSISTLTIQRTEQRDSAMYRCASSLFLPSDRDRTDTQYFGPGTRLTVL.

V gene TRBV6-5 combines with J gene TRBJ2-5, with 7 bases matching TRBD2. Germline CDR1 MNHEY, CDR2 SVGAGI. V was pared by 6 bases and J by 5 bases, with 12 bases of the junction left unmatched. The CDR3 extends over 15 amino acids. CDR3 in DNA: TGTGCCAGCAGCAAAGACGGAGTGGGAGGGGAGACCCAGTACTTC. This codes for CASSKDGVGGETQYF.

This clone was found once. The rearrangement uses TRBV5-5 and TRBJ2-7; D is unclear. This CDR3 has 14 residues. The V gene lost 2 bases and the J gene lost 4 bases, with 13 bases spanning the gap. The germline V gene has CDR1 SGHKS and CDR2 YYEKEE (reference sequence). The CDR3 DNA is TGTGCCAGCAGCTTCCCTCCAGACACGTACGAGCAGTACTTC. Its protein product is CASSFPPDTYEQYF.

J is TRBJ1-3 and V is TRBV5-4; no firm D call. Germline values: CDR1 SGHNT, CDR2 YYREEE (reference sequence). The CDR3 is 14 residues long. Between the trimmed V and J ends, which lost 1 base and 2 bases, there was a span of 7 bases. The DNA for the CDR3 is TGTGCCAGCAGCTTGAGAACAGCTGGAAACACCATATATTTT. Translating it yields CASSLRTAGNTIYF.

V is TRBV29-1 and J is TRBJ2-7; D might be TRBD2 (5 bases). Trimming removed 6 bases from V and 3 bases from J, with 9 bases in between. This CDR3 has 11 residues. From germline, CDR1 is SQVTM and CDR2 ANQGSEA. CDR3 bases: TGCAGCGTCGCGGGCAACTACGAGCAGTACTTC. Protein: CSVAGNYEQYF.

The V gene is TRBV5-6, the J gene TRBJ2-1, with D hard to call. V was pared by 4 bases and J by 9 bases, with 14 bases between. Germline assignment: CDR1 SGHDT and CDR2 YYEEEE. This CDR3 has 13 residues. In DNA, the CDR3 is TGTGCCAGCAGCGCGGTGGCCGGCGGTGAGCAGTTCTTC. Protein sequence: CASSAVAGGEQFF.

The rearrangement joins TRBV7-9 to TRBJ1-3, with TRBD1 as a possible D gene (5 bases). This CDR3 spans 14 amino acids. V lost 5 bases and J 2 bases, leaving 10 bases between the germline ends. CDR1 is SEHNR, CDR2 FQNEAQ, per germline (reference sequence). This chain's CDR3 is CASSHRQTGNTIYF. For the CDR3, the DNA is TGTGCCAGCAGCCACCGACAGACTGGAAACACCATATATTTT.

In this sample, this clone turned up once. J is TRBJ1-5 and V is TRBV7-6, with D tentatively TRBD1 (5 bases). The germline V and J ends were trimmed by 4 bases and 0 bases, with 7 bases remaining between them. There are 14 residues in the CDR3. Per the germline V gene, CDR1 is SGHVS and CDR2 is FNYEAQ. The CDR3 DNA sequence: TGTGCCAGCAGCTCGGGGGTTAGCAATCAGCCCCAGCATTTT. The encoded protein is CASSSGVSNQPQHF.

This chain connects TRBV2 to TRBJ2-7, with D perhaps matching TRBD2 (6 bases). Germline V gives CDR1 SNHLY, CDR2 FYNNEI. This CDR3 spans 15 amino acids. Trimming removed 6 bases at V and 3 bases at J, with 18 bases between. The CDR3 region has the DNA TGTGCCAGCAGCCTCGGGGGTGGGGAGTACTACGAGCAGTACTTC. Protein product: CASSLGGGEYYEQYF.

In the case of this clone: Its ends do not fully match the called genes, so a read error is possible. CDR3 sequence (DNA): TGTGCCAGCAGTGGGGCGGGACAGGCGGGGAGTGGCTACCCCTTC. It translates to CASSGAGQAGSGYPF. This chain uses TRBV25-1 with TRBJ1-2; 8 bases line up with TRBD1. The CDR3 extends over 15 amino acids. Germline loops: CDR1 MGHDK, CDR2 SYGVNS.

The V gene is TRBV7-2, the J gene TRBJ1-1; D uncertain. There are 15 residues in the CDR3. The ends were cut back, 1 base at V and 4 bases at J, with 13 bases in the middle. Germline values: CDR1 SGHTA, CDR2 FQGNSA. CDR3 residues: CASSLGSGVGTEAFF. CDR3 bases: TGTGCCAGCAGCTTAGGTAGCGGGGTCGGCACTGAAGCTTTCTTT.

In this sample, this clone turned up once. The chain combines TRBV6-5 with TRBJ1-2, with 8 bases identical to TRBD1. The V gene end was trimmed by 4 bases and the J gene end by 4 bases; junction bases not matched to a gene: 8. The V gene's germline CDR1 is MNHEY and CDR2 SVGAGI. The CDR3 has 15 amino acids. The DNA of the CDR3 is TGTGCCAGCAGTTCCGGAGACAGGGGAGGCTATGGCTACACCTTC. Its translation: CASSSGDRGGYGYTF.

The genes are TRBV19 and TRBJ2-7, with 7 bases aligning to TRBD2. The CDR3 runs to 13 residues. Germline V lookup: CDR1 LNHDA, CDR2 SQIVND (reference sequence). V shed 5 bases, J shed 2 bases, and the junction held 3 bases outside the gene matches. The CDR3 bases are TGTGCCAGTAGTCTTCGGGGGGCCTACGAGCAGTACTTC. Protein product: CASSLRGAYEQYF.

This sequence joins TRBV11-1 and TRBJ2-7; a possible D gene is TRBD2 (5 bases). Germline CDR1 SGHAT, CDR2 FQDESV (reference sequence). The V end lost 2 bases, the J end lost 3 bases, and 14 bases lay between the germline ends. This CDR3 spans 15 amino acids. CDR3 DNA: TGTGCCAGCAGCTTAAGGGAGACTAAAAGCTACGAGCAGTACTTC. Its protein is CASSLRETKSYEQYF.

The chain uses TRBV7-6 and TRBJ2-7; the match to TRBD2 covers 11 bases. The V gene end was trimmed by 1 base and the J gene end by 2 bases; junction bases not matched to a gene: 1. CDR3 length equals 15 residues. CDR1 and CDR2 from the germline V gene are SGHVS and FNYEAQ. CDR3 sequence reads: CASSLVLAGAYEQYF. In nucleotides, the CDR3 is TGTGCCAGCAGCTTAGTACTAGCGGGGGCCTACGAGCAGTACTTC.

The gene calls are TRBV10-3 and TRBJ1-1; D gene uncertain. This CDR3 has 14 amino acids. The ends were cut back, 0 bases at V and 1 base at J, with 6 bases in the middle. Germline CDR1 ENHRY, CDR2 SYGVKD. The CDR3 here is CAISESEQNTEAFF. In DNA form, the CDR3 reads TGTGCCATCAGTGAGTCAGAACAGAACACTGAAGCTTTCTTT.

This clone was recorded a few times. The chain couples TRBV19 to TRBJ1-6; D unresolved. Germline assignment: CDR1 LNHDA and CDR2 SQIVND (reference sequence). There are 14 residues in the CDR3. Trimming took 0 bases from V and 6 from J, leaving 6 bases between them. CDR3: CASSIEAFNSPLHF. The DNA for the CDR3 is TGTGCCAGTAGTATAGAGGCCTTTAATTCACCCCTCCACTTT.

This clone was counted once. The rearrangement uses TRBV27 and TRBJ2-7, with D perhaps matching TRBD2 (5 bases). CDR1 and CDR2 (germline): MNHEY, SMNVEV (reference sequence). V was clipped by 5 bases and J by 6 bases, with 26 bases between them. The length of the CDR3 is 17 residues. DNA of the CDR3: TGTGCCAGCAGTCCCTTCCCAGAGGGTCTACCTTCGTCCGAGCAGTACTTC. This gives the protein CASSPFPEGLPSSEQYF.

V is TRBV7-9 and J is TRBJ1-3; 9 nucleotides match TRBD1. Germline V gene lookup returns CDR1 SEHNR and CDR2 FQNEAQ (reference sequence). There are 15 residues in the CDR3. The V segment lost 4 bases and the J segment 4 bases; nucleotides outside the gene matches: 5. The CDR3 loop is CASSSDRGGGNTIYF. Here the CDR3 DNA reads TGTGCCAGCAGCTCGGACAGGGGAGGAGGAAACACCATATATTTT.

The genes are TRBV15 and TRBJ1-1, with TRBD1 identical over 8 bases. CDR3 size: 15 residues. The ends lost 0 bases at V and 1 base at J; junction bases unmatched: 1. Germline V gene lookup returns CDR1 LNHNV and CDR2 YYDKDF (reference sequence). CDR3 amino acids: CATSRDGTGNTEAFF. The CDR3 DNA reads TGTGCCACCAGCAGAGACGGGACAGGGAACACTGAAGCTTTCTTT.